These 31 T cell receptor beta chains were sequenced from one sample in a study of cytomegalovirus exposure and HLA in healthy donors (dated by TCRdb to about 2017). The library was prepared using the immunoSEQ multiplex PCR assay. The source is immuneACCESS, and TCRdb retained only in-frame sequences with V and J called. Part of the clones is not carried over; for the studies checked, unresolved V genes explain less than half of this, and the remainder is unexplained. The sample profile shows about 130,000 clones; approximately 92% of them were found once. The leading ten clones occupy about 1.2% of the sample. The sequencing input was PBMCs. The receptors were sampled from a woman between 18 and 29 years old in good health and CMV-seronegative.

The chain employs TRBV7-2 and TRBJ2-7; a weak D match, TRBD1 (6 bases). V was pared by 5 bases and J by 6 bases, with 11 bases between. From germline, CDR1 is SGHTA and CDR2 FQGNSA. The CDR3 runs to 12 residues. The CDR3 is CASSIQGGEQYF. In DNA, the CDR3 is TGTGCCAGCAGCATACAGGGCGGCGAGCAGTACTTC.

This chain links TRBV5-6 with TRBJ2-5, with 9 positions matching TRBD2. V was pared by 3 bases and J by 3 bases, with 12 bases of the junction left unmatched. The CDR3 length is 17 residues. Germline-derived CDR1 and CDR2 are SGHDT and YYEEEE. CDR3 coding DNA: TGTGCCAGCAGCTGGGAGACTAGCGGTCTCGAAAAAGAGACCCAGTACTTC. Amino acids: CASSWETSGLEKETQYF. Supplemented by reference TRBV5-6 and TRBJ2-5, the full variable domain reads DAGVTQSPTHLIKTRGQQVTLRCSPKSGHDTVSWYQQALGQGPQFIFQYYEEEERQRGNFPDRFSGHQFPNYSSELNVNALLLGDSALYLCASSWETSGLEKETQYFGPGTRLLVL.

The genes are TRBV6-1 and TRBJ1-1; TRBD1 aligns across 7 bases. In germline, CDR1 is MNHNS, CDR2 SASEGT. This CDR3 has 17 residues. V lost 0 bases and J lost 2; bases outside the gene matches: 9. CDR3 amino acids: CASSEAPPGQHNTEAFF. DNA of the CDR3: TGTGCCAGCAGTGAAGCACCACCGGGACAGCATAACACTGAAGCTTTCTTT.

V and J are TRBV9 and TRBJ2-3, with 7 bases that match TRBD2. The CDR3 length is 14 residues. J was trimmed by 5 bases and V by 0 bases; bases with no gene match: 3. Germline lookup yields CDR1 SGDLS and CDR2 YYNGEE. The CDR3 nucleotides read TGTGCCAGCAGCGTAGAGGCTAGCGGAGATACGCAGTATTTT. This gives the protein CASSVEASGDTQYF.

The chain uses TRBV7-9 and TRBJ1-6; no clear D gene. The CDR3 loop spans 12 amino acids. Germline loops: CDR1 SEHNR, CDR2 FQNEAQ (reference sequence). V dropped 6 bases and J dropped 9 bases, with 9 bases sitting between them. CDR3 coding DNA: TGTGCCAGCAGTTTTGAGCGTTCACCCCTCCACTTT. Translated, it gives CASSFERSPLHF.

CDR3 bases: TGTGCCAGCAGTGTACCGGGACTAGCGGGCCCGCCAGATACGCAGTATTTT. Its protein is CASSVPGLAGPPDTQYF. The V gene is TRBV27, the J gene TRBJ2-3; 12 nucleotides match TRBD2. Looked up from germline, CDR1 is MNHEY and CDR2 is SMNVEV (reference sequence). The CDR3 covers 17 residues. Trimming at V came to 5 bases and at J to 4 bases, leaving 10 bases not matched to a gene.

The chain is built from TRBV2 and TRBJ2-3; TRBD1 is a possible D gene (5 bases). Per germline, CDR1 SNHLY and CDR2 FYNNEI. Trimming took off 11 bases at V and 0 bases at J, with 18 bases between the two ends. The CDR3 loop spans 15 amino acids. In nucleotides, the CDR3 is TGTGCCTCTAAGTTGGGGCCCCTTAGCACAGATACGCAGTATTTT. Protein product: CASKLGPLSTDTQYF.

The chain is built from TRBV6-5 and TRBJ2-5, with 7 bases fitting TRBD1. Germline lookup yields CDR1 MNHEY and CDR2 SVGAGI. The CDR3 sequence is 13 residues long. V trimming: 6 bases; J trimming: 4 bases; junction bases outside the gene matches: 5. Here the CDR3 reads CASRRDSRETQYF. CDR3 in DNA: TGTGCCAGCAGGAGGGACAGTAGAGAGACCCAGTACTTC.

The rearrangement links TRBV15 to TRBJ1-2; no clear D gene. The germline CDR1 and CDR2 sequences are LNHNV and YYDKDF (reference sequence). The CDR3 is made up of 13 amino acids. Trimming cost V 1 base and J 8 bases, with 11 bases left between them. The CDR3 reads CATSRGPGEGYTF. CDR3 in DNA: TGTGCCACCAGCAGAGGGCCGGGAGAGGGCTACACCTTC.

This clone was seen just once. The V call is TRBV27, the J call TRBJ1-1; possibly TRBD1 for D (5 bases). CDR1 is MNHEY, CDR2 SMNVEV, per germline (reference sequence). The V end was cut by 6 bases, the J end by 5 bases, with 13 bases between. The CDR3 covers 13 residues. The CDR3: CASRNGGGTEAFF. The CDR3 DNA reads TGTGCCAGCAGAAACGGGGGGGGAACTGAAGCTTTCTTT.

This clone was counted once. The chain has TRBV2 and TRBJ2-1, with 8 bases lining up with TRBD1. With V trimmed by 6 bases and J by 12 bases, 16 bases remained unmatched. The CDR3 loop spans 15 amino acids. Germline CDR1 is SNHLY and CDR2 is FYNNEI. CDR3: CASSGDLTGDPRQFF. The DNA of the CDR3 is TGTGCCAGCAGCGGGGATTTGACAGGGGACCCCCGGCAGTTCTTC.

The V and J genes are TRBV7-2 and TRBJ1-5; the D gene is possibly TRBD1 (5 bases). V was clipped by 4 bases and J by 0 bases, with 16 bases between them. There are 17 residues in the CDR3. CDR1 SGHTA and CDR2 FQGNSA come from the germline V gene. This CDR3 is CASSSGKGVYSNQPQHF. The CDR3 DNA reads as TGTGCCAGCAGCTCCGGCAAAGGGGTGTATAGCAATCAGCCCCAGCATTTT.

The V gene is TRBV27, the J gene TRBJ1-1, with D unresolved. The ends were cut back, 1 base at V and 4 bases at J, with 10 bases in the middle. The CDR3 spans 14 residues. Per germline, CDR1 MNHEY and CDR2 SMNVEV (reference sequence). CDR3 loop: CASSLCPGCTEAFF. CDR3 nucleotide sequence: TGTGCCAGCAGTTTATGTCCGGGATGCACTGAAGCTTTCTTT.

V gene TRBV6-1 combines with J gene TRBJ2-7; TRBD2 aligns across 10 bases. The CDR3 is made up of 14 amino acids. Germline V gene data show CDR1 as MNHNS and CDR2 as SASEGT. V gave up 10 bases and J gave up 3 bases; unmatched junction bases: 9. CDR3 bases: TGTGCCACAATCAGCGGGGGGGAAGTCTACGAGCAGTACTTC. It encodes CATISGGEVYEQYF.

The V gene is TRBV9, the J gene TRBJ1-5; D is unresolved. Germline V gives CDR1 SGDLS, CDR2 YYNGEE. The CDR3 covers 15 residues. The germline V and J ends were trimmed by 2 bases and 1 base, with 10 bases remaining between them. This chain's CDR3 is CASSVSGISNQPQHF. DNA for the CDR3: TGTGCCAGCAGCGTCTCGGGGATCAGCAATCAGCCCCAGCATTTT.

The chain joins TRBV5-6 to TRBJ2-3; TRBD2 aligns across 7 bases. J gave up 0 bases and V 4 bases, and 8 bases lay outside the gene matches. The CDR3 consists of 16 residues. CDR1 and CDR2 from the germline V gene are SGHDT and YYEEEE. The CDR3 loop reads CASSPPFGGSTDTQYF. CDR3 sequence (DNA): TGTGCCAGCAGCCCCCCGTTCGGGGGGAGCACAGATACGCAGTATTTT.

CDR3 residues: CASSLYRGGGANVLTF. CDR3 DNA: TGTGCCAGCAGCCTTTACAGGGGTGGAGGGGCCAACGTCCTGACTTTC. This rearrangement joins TRBV7-9 to TRBJ2-6; 7 bases are a match to TRBD1. Germline values: CDR1 SEHNR, CDR2 FQNEAQ (reference sequence). The CDR3 contains 16 residues. After removal of 5 bases from V and 4 bases from J, the junction contained 8 bases not matched to a gene.

This chain connects TRBV7-8 to TRBJ1-2; the D is unclear. The CDR3 spans 14 residues. Germline CDR1 SGHVS, CDR2 FQNEAQ. The V and J ends lost 3 bases and 2 bases respectively, with 10 bases between them. The DNA for the CDR3 is TGTGCCAGCAGCTTCCTCCGGGGAAACTATGGCTACACCTTC. It encodes CASSFLRGNYGYTF.

The genes are TRBV7-6 and TRBJ1-5, with 12 bases identical to TRBD1. Trimming at V came to 1 base and at J to 7 bases, leaving 11 bases not matched to a gene. CDR1 is SGHVS, CDR2 FNYEAQ, per germline. CDR3 length: 18 amino acids. Here the CDR3 DNA reads TGTGCCAGCAGCTTAGGGACCCGGGACAGGGGGCAGATGCAGCCCCAGCATTTT. Encoded protein: CASSLGTRDRGQMQPQHF.

The chain recombines TRBV18 with TRBJ2-2, with D perhaps TRBD2 (6 bases). V lost 6 bases and J lost 1, with 12 bases in between. The CDR3 runs to 15 residues. Per the germline V gene, CDR1 is KGHSH and CDR2 is LQKENI. The CDR3 DNA is TGTGCCAGCTCCCCTTTGGGAGGGAACACCGGGGAGCTGTTTTTT. Amino acids: CASSPLGGNTGELFF.

The chain carries TRBV5-1 and TRBJ1-1; D remains ambiguous. CDR1 is SGHRS and CDR2 is YFSETQ in the germline V gene. Deletions cut 1 base from V and 3 bases from J, with 4 bases between. CDR3 length equals 12 residues. The CDR3 DNA reads TGCGCCAGCAGCTTGACAGACACTGAAGCTTTCTTT. Residues: CASSLTDTEAFF.

This rearrangement joins TRBV6-5 to TRBJ1-2, with D possibly TRBD1 on 6 matching bases. Trimming shortened V by 4 bases and J by 4 bases, and 13 bases separated the two germline ends. The CDR3 spans 14 residues. Germline CDR1 is MNHEY and CDR2 is SVGAGI. As DNA, the CDR3 is TGTGCCAGCAGTTTGGGGGGGCTCCCCTATGGCTACACCTTC. It specifies CASSLGGLPYGYTF.

The rearrangement joins TRBV5-1 to TRBJ1-3; 8 bases match TRBD1. CDR1 is SGHRS, CDR2 YFSETQ, per germline. V shed 5 bases and J 1 base; nucleotides not matched to a gene: 5. The CDR3 spans 15 residues. Here the CDR3 reads CASRPTGVSGNTIYF. DNA of the CDR3: TGCGCCAGCAGGCCGACAGGGGTGTCTGGAAACACCATATATTTT.

This clone was recorded a few times. The V and J genes are TRBV7-6 and TRBJ1-1, with TRBD1 matching over 7 bases. V lost 5 bases, J lost 4 bases, and 4 bases stayed unmatched. The germline gives CDR1 SGHVS, CDR2 FNYEAQ. The CDR3 loop spans 13 amino acids. CDR3 protein: CASSVRGATEAFF. The CDR3 region has the DNA TGTGCCAGCAGCGTCAGGGGGGCCACTGAAGCTTTCTTT.

The rearrangement joins TRBV18 to TRBJ2-3, with TRBD1 identical over 8 bases. CDR3 length equals 15 residues. CDR1 KGHSH and CDR2 LQKENI come from the germline V gene. V was pared by 3 bases and J by 1 base, with 3 bases of the junction left unmatched. This CDR3 is CASSPPGQGTDTQYF. In DNA form, the CDR3 reads TGTGCCAGCTCACCGCCGGGACAGGGCACAGATACGCAGTATTTT.

This rearrangement joins TRBV5-1 to TRBJ1-2; TRBD1 agrees at 7 bases. This CDR3 comprises 15 residues. V was pared by 5 bases and J by 8 bases, with 15 bases of the junction left unmatched. Germline V gives CDR1 SGHRS, CDR2 YFSETQ. CDR3 amino acids: CASRQTWQGDFGYTF. The CDR3 coding sequence is TGCGCCAGCAGGCAAACCTGGCAGGGGGACTTCGGCTACACCTTC.

J is TRBJ1-2 and V is TRBV11-2; D perhaps matches TRBD1 (5 bases). The V and J ends lost 5 bases and 10 bases respectively, with 17 bases between them. CDR3 length: 13 residues. Looked up from germline, CDR1 is SGHAT and CDR2 is FQNNGV. CDR3 loop: CASSPYGDSLYTF. As DNA, the CDR3 is TGTGCCAGCAGCCCATACGGTGACAGCCTCTACACCTTC.

The V call is TRBV6-5, the J call TRBJ2-5; D is uncertain. The V and J ends lost 0 bases and 1 base respectively, with 6 bases between them. This CDR3 has 14 amino acids. Germline V lookup: CDR1 MNHEY, CDR2 SVGAGI. The DNA for the CDR3 is TGTGCCAGCAGTTACTCCCAGGTCCAAGAGACCCAGTACTTC. It translates to CASSYSQVQETQYF.

The chain couples TRBV5-1 to TRBJ2-3, with 11 bases fitting TRBD2. J was trimmed by 4 bases and V by 2 bases; bases with no gene match: 3. This CDR3 comprises 15 residues. The germline V gene has CDR1 SGHRS and CDR2 YFSETQ. The CDR3 bases are TGCGCCAGCAGCTTTAGCGGGGGGGCGGCAGATACGCAGTATTTT. Protein sequence: CASSFSGGAADTQYF.

CDR3 residues: CASSEGQWAGIQYF. CDR3 nucleotides: TGTGCCAGCAGTGAAGGGCAATGGGCCGGCATTCAGTACTTC. This chain joins TRBV2 and TRBJ2-4; D remains ambiguous. The CDR3 length is 14 residues. CDR1 and CDR2 (germline): SNHLY, FYNNEI. Trimming stripped 1 base from V and 9 bases from J, with 13 bases between.

The chain links TRBV14 to TRBJ2-7; 10 bases map to TRBD2. Trimming removed 4 bases from V and 2 bases from J; junction bases left unmatched: 8. The CDR3 covers 16 residues. The germline V gene encodes CDR1 SGHDN and CDR2 FVKESK. The CDR3: CASSPHSGGKPYEQYF. The CDR3 DNA reads TGTGCCAGCAGCCCGCATAGCGGGGGGAAGCCCTACGAGCAGTACTTC. Variable domain in full (rest from reference TRBV14 and TRBJ2-7): EAGVTQFPSHSVIEKGQTVTLRCDPISGHDNLYWYRRVMGKEIKFLLHFVKESKQDESGMPNNRFLAERTGGTYSTLKVQPAELEDSGVYFCASSPHSGGKPYEQYFGPGTRLTVT.